This T cell receptor (beta chain) was sequenced for a study of T cell responses to AZD1222 COVID-19 vaccine. Study-level information: Samples with a second dose at about 4 or about 12 weeks were pooled together.

General study results and limits: AZD1222 recipients seropositive at baseline numbered only 5 or 6. Only after the peak T cell response were repertoires sampled. The study found Spike-specific TCR breadth and depth rose after two AZD1222 doses.

TCRdb keeps only in-frame clones here, not all; method: immunoSEQ multiplex PCR. The top ten hold 3.2% of the sample, which has 90,000 to 130,000 clones, 87% seen once. A note on this clone: Antigen unknown.

This sample comprised peripheral blood, obtained on day 0 of AZD1222 vaccination. The source is an adult in good health.

The CDR3 DNA follows: TGTGCCATCAGAGTTCGGGACTCAGATACGCAGTATTTT. Translation: CAIRVRDSDTQYF. The chain carries TRBV10-3 and TRBJ2-3; a weak D match, TRBD2 (6 bases). Germline V gene data show CDR1 as ENHRY and CDR2 as SYGVKD. The CDR3 length is 13 residues. Trimming cost V 6 bases and J 4 bases, with 11 bases left between them.